This TCR beta chain came from a study of lymphopenia after photon versus proton radiotherapy. Germline V CDR1 and CDR2: MDHEN, SYDVKM. The CDR3 has 17 residues. V lost 4 bases to trimming and J lost 0 bases; unmatched junction nucleotides: 10. Whole-study findings and limits: Post-nadir diversity loss with photons came from oligoclonal expansion, particularly CD8+ Temra cells. Only patients who died were analyzed for survival; proton advantage is unproven. Larger post-nadir TCR diversity loss correlated inversely with survival in deceased patients. Under photons, naive T cells and diversity fell while effector/memory populations rose.

Of note for this clone: Its target is unknown.

Profiled with immunoSEQ multiplex PCR; TCRdb holds only in-frame clones, not every one. Of 35,000 to 45,000 clones in the sample, around 86% were seen once. The TCR sequence derives from a woman aged 70-85 years with pancreatic cancer. The chain employs TRBV28 and TRBJ2-3, with 7 bases fitting TRBD1. Source: peripheral blood, taken from a patient treated with proton-based radiotherapy. The CDR3 bases are TGTGCCAGCAGTTCTCCGGACAGGCCTACTAGCACAGATACGCAGTATTTT. Translated: CASSSPDRPTSTDTQYF. Full variable domain (outside the CDR3, taken from reference TRBV28 and TRBJ2-3): DVKVTQSSRYLVKRTGEKVFLECVQDMDHENMFWYRQDPGLGLRLIYFSYDVKMKEKGDIPEGYSVSREKKERFSLILESASTNQTSMYLCASSSPDRPTSTDTQYFGPGTRLTVL.